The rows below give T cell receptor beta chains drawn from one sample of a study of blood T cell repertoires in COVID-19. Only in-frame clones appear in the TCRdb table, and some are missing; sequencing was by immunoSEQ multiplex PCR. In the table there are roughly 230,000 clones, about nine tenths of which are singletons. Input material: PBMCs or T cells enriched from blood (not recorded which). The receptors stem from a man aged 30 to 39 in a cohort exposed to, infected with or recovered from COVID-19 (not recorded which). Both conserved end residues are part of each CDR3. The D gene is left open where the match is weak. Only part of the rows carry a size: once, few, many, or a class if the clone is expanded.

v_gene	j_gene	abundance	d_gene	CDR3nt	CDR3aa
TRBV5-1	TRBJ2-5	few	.	TGCGCCAGCAGCTTATTGTTAGCAGACGAAGAGACCCAGTACTTC	CASSLLLADEETQYF
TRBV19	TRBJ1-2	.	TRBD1	TGTGCCAGTAGTATTTCCGGACAGGGGATAGATGGCTACACCTTC	CASSISGQGIDGYTF
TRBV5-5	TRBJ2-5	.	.	TGTGCCAGCAGCTCTTGGAGCCATGAGACCCAGTACTTC	CASSSWSHETQYF
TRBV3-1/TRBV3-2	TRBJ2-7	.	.	TGTGCCAGCAGCCCACCTAGCTCCTACGAGCAGTACTTC	CASSPPSSYEQYF
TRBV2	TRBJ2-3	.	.	TGTGCCAGCTTCCAGGCCACAGATACGCAGTATTTT	CASFQATDTQYF
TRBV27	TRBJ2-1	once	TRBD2	TGTGCCAGCAGGGTAGGGTCGCTAGCGGGGGGGAGTGAGCAGTTCTTC	CASRVGSLAGGSEQFF
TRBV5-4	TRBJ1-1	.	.	TGTGCCAGCAGCTTCATGACAGACCTGAACACTGAAGCTTTCTTT	CASSFMTDLNTEAFF
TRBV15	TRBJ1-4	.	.	TGTGCCACCAGCATTGGAGGGAATGAAAAACTGTTTTTT	CATSIGGNEKLFF
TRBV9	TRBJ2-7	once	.	TGTGCCAGCAGCGTAGATCTAGCGACCGAGCAGTACTTC	CASSVDLATEQYF
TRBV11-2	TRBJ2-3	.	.	TGTGCCTCCACTAAAGACTACCGCACAGATACGCAGTATTTT	CASTKDYRTDTQYF
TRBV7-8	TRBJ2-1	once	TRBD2	TGTGCCAGCAGCTTCTTATTAGCGGGAGGGCCAGAGCAGTTCTTC	CASSFLLAGGPEQFF
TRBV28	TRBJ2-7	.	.	TGTGCCAGCAGCACCCCCCTGGTAAAGCCGGCCTACGAGCAGTACTTC	CASSTPLVKPAYEQYF
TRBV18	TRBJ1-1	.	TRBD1	TGTGCCAGCTCAACGGGACAGCCCCACACTGAAGCTTTCTTT	CASSTGQPHTEAFF
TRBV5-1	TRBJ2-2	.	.	TGCGCCAGCAGCTTGCGGTCCACCGGGGAGCTGTTTTTT	CASSLRSTGELFF
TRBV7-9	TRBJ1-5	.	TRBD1	TGTGCCAGCAGTTCGGACAGGACTCAGCCCCAGCATTTT	CASSSDRTQPQHF
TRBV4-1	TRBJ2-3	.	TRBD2	TGCGCCAGCAGCCTTGTAGCGGGAGGGTCAGATACGCAGTATTTT	CASSLVAGGSDTQYF